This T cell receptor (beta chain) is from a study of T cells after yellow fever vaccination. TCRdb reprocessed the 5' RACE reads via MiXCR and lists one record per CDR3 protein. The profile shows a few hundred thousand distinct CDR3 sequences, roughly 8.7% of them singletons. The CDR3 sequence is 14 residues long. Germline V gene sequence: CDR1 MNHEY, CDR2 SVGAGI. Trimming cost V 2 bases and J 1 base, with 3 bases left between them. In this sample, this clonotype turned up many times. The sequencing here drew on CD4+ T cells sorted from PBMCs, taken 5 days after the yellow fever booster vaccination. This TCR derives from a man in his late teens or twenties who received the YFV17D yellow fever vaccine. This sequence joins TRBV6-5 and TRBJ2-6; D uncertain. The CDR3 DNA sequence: TGTGCCAGCAGTTACGTATCTGGGGCCAACGTCCTGACTTTC. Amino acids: CASSYVSGANVLTF.